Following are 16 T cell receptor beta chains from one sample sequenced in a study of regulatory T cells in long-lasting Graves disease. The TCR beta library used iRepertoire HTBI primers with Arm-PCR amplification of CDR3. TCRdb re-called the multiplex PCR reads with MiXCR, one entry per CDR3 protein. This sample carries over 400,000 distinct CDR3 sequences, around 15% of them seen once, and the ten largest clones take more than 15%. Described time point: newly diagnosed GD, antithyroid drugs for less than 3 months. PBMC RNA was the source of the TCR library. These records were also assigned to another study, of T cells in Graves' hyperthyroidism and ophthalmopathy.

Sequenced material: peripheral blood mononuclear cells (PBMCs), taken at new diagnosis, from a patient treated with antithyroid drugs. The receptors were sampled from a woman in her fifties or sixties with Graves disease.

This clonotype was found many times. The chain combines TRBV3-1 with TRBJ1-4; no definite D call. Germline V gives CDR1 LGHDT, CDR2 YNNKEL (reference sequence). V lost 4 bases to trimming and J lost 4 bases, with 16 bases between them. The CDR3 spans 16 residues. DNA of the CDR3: TGTGCCAGCAGCCCCCTGGGTCGGTCCAATAATGAAAAACTGTTTTTT. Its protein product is CASSPLGRSNNEKLFF.

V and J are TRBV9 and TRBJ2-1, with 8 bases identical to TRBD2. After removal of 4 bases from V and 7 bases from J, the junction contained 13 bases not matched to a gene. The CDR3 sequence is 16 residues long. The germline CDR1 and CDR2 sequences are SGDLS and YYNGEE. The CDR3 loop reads CASSRSPGGPWNEQFF. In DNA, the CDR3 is TGTGCCAGCAGCAGGTCACCGGGAGGGCCATGGAATGAGCAGTTCTTC.

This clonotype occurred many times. Written as DNA, the CDR3 is TGTGCCAGCAGGGCCCAGCCCTACGAGCAGTACTTC. Encoded protein: CASRAQPYEQYF. The V gene is TRBV28, the J gene TRBJ2-7; D not resolved. Germline CDR1 reads MDHEN; CDR2 reads SYDVKM. V gave up 6 bases and J gave up 2 bases, with 8 bases separating them. CDR3 length: 12 amino acids. Combining the CDR3 with reference TRBV28 and TRBJ2-7 gives the whole variable domain DVKVTQSSRYLVKRTGEKVFLECVQDMDHENMFWYRQDPGLGLRLIYFSYDVKMKEKGDIPEGYSVSREKKERFSLILESASTNQTSMYLCASRAQPYEQYFGPGTRLTVT.

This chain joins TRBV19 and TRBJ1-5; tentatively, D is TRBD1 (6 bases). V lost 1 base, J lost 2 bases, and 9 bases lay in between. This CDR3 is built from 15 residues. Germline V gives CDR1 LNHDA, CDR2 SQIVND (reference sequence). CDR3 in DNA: TGTGCCAGTAGTATAGCCGGGGGCGGCAATCAGCCCCAGCATTTT. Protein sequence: CASSIAGGGNQPQHF.

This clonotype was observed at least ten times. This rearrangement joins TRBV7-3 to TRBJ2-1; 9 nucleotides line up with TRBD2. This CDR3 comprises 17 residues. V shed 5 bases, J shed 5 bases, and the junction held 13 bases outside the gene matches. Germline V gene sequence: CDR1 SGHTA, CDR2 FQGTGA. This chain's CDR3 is CASSPARPSGTNNEQFF. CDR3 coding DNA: TGTGCCAGCAGCCCGGCCCGACCTAGCGGGACCAACAATGAGCAGTTCTTC.

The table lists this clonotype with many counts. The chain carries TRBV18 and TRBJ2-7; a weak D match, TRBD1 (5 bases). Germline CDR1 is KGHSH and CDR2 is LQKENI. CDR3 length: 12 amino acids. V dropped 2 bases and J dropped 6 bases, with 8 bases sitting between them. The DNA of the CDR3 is TGTGCCAGCTCACCAATGGGGCGCGAGCAGTACTTC. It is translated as CASSPMGREQYF.

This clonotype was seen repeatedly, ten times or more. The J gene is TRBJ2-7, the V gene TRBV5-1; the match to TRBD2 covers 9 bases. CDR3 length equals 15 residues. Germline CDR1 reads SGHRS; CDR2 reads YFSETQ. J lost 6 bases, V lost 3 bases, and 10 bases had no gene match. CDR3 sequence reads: CASSSKIAGVREQYF. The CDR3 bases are TGCGCCAGCAGCTCGAAAATAGCGGGAGTGCGCGAGCAGTACTTC.

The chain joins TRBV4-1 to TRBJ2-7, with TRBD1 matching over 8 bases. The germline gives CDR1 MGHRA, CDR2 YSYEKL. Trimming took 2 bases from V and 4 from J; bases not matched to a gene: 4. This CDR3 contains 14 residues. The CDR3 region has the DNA TGCGCCAGCAGCCAATACAGACAGGGGTACGAGCAGTACTTC. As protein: CASSQYRQGYEQYF.

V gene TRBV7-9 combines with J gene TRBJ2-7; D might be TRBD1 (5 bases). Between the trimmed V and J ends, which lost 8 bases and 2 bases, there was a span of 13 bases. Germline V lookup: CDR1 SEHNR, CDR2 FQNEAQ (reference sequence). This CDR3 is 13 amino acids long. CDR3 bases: TGTGCCAGCCGGTCGACAGACCCCTACGAGCAGTACTTC. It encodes CASRSTDPYEQYF.

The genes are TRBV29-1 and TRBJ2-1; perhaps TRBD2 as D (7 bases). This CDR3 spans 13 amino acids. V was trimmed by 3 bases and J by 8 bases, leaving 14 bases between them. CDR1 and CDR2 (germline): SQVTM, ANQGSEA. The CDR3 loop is CSVDGGASHEQFF. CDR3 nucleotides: TGCAGCGTTGATGGGGGGGCTAGCCATGAGCAGTTCTTC.

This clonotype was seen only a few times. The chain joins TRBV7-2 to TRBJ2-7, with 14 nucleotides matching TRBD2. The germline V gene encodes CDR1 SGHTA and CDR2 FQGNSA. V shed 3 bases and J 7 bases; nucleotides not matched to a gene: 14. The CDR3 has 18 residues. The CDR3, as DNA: TGTGCCAGCAGCTTCAGACTAGCGGGAGGGCTACAAGGCTATGAGCAGTACTTC. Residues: CASSFRLAGGLQGYEQYF.

Here the CDR3 DNA reads TGTGCCAGCAGCTTAGCAGGTGTCAGGGGGCGTTCGGGCACTGAAGCTTTCTTT. Its protein product is CASSLAGVRGRSGTEAFF. V is TRBV11-2 and J is TRBJ1-1, with 8 positions matching TRBD1. V was clipped by 1 base and J by 4 bases; unmatched bases: 14. This CDR3 spans 18 amino acids. Germline CDR1 reads SGHAT; CDR2 reads FQNNGV.

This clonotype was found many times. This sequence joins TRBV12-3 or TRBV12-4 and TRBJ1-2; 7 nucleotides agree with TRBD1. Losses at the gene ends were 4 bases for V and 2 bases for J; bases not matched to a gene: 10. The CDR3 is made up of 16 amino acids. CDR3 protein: CASSSGQANLNYGYTF. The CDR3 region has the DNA TGTGCCAGCAGTTCAGGACAGGCGAACTTAAACTATGGCTACACCTTC.

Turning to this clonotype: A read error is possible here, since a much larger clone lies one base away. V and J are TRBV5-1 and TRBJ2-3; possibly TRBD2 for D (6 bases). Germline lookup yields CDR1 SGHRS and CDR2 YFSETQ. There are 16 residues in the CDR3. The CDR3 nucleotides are TGCGCCAGTGCCCATCGAACGGGAGAGAGCACAGATATGCAGTATTTT. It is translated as CASAHRTGESTDMQYF. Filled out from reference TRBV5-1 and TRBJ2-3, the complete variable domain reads KAGVTQTPRYLIKTRGQQVTLSCSPISGHRSVSWYQQTPGQGLQFLFEYFSETQRNKGNFPGRFSGRQFSNSRSEMNVSTLELGDSALYLCASAHRTGESTDMQYFGPGTRLTVL.

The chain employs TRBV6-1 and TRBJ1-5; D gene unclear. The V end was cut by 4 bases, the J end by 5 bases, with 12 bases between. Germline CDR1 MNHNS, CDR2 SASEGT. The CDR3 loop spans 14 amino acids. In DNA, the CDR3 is TGTGCCAGCAGTGTTCTACGGGGAGATCAGCCCCAGCATTTT. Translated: CASSVLRGDQPQHF.

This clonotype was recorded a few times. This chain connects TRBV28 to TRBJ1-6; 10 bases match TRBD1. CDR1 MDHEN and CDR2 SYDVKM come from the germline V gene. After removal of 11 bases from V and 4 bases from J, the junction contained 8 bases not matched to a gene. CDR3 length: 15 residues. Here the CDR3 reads CAVAGGQGYNSPLHF. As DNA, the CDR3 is TGTGCCGTTGCGGGGGGACAGGGGTATAATTCACCCCTCCACTTT.